Below are 11 T cell receptor beta chains sequenced from a single sample in a study of blood T cells in healthy people across ages. PCR was performed a second time for roughly 7 to 11 cycles using a sample-barcoded 5' primer and a J-beta primer mix. MiXCR, run by TCRdb on the 5' RACE reads, gives a single entry per CDR3 protein. This table holds over a million distinct CDR3 sequences, 35% to 45% found once. Sequencing was carried out using blood. The receptors come from a woman aged 18-30 years in good health.

The V gene is TRBV7-2, the J gene TRBJ1-1; no reliable D call. V lost 1 base and J 7 bases, leaving 16 bases between the germline ends. CDR1 and CDR2 (germline): SGHTA, FQGNSA. The CDR3 has 15 amino acids. CDR3 in amino acids: CASSLEGFKGGEAFF. CDR3 sequence (DNA): TGTGCCAGCAGCTTAGAAGGATTCAAGGGAGGTGAAGCTTTCTTT.

This clonotype has only one observation. This sequence joins TRBV6-5 and TRBJ1-3; D unresolved. Per the germline V gene, CDR1 is MNHEY and CDR2 is SVGAGI. The V end lost 6 bases, the J end lost 2 bases, and 11 bases lay between the germline ends. The CDR3 length is 14 residues. The CDR3 bases are TGTGCCAGCAGACGTCCGGAGGCTGGAAACACCATATATTTT. Its translation: CASRRPEAGNTIYF.

The chain has TRBV4-2 and TRBJ2-1; D remains ambiguous. There are 13 residues in the CDR3. The germline CDR1 and CDR2 sequences are LGHNA and YNFKEQ. Trimming removed 3 bases from V and 9 bases from J, with 12 bases in between. The DNA for the CDR3 is TGTGCCAGCAGCCATCCCTTCGGCGGTGAGCAGTTCTTC. Amino acid sequence: CASSHPFGGEQFF.

In its sample, this clonotype was seen a few times. The chain has TRBV20-1 and TRBJ1-1, with a tentative D call TRBD1 (5 bases). Trimming removed 3 bases from V and 5 bases from J, with 10 bases in between. From germline, CDR1 is DFQATT and CDR2 SNEGSKA (reference sequence). The CDR3 spans 12 residues. This chain's CDR3 is CSASGQGTEAFF. The CDR3 DNA reads TGCAGTGCTAGTGGGCAGGGAACTGAAGCTTTCTTT.

The CDR3 loop reads CASSPRQVDNSPLHF. As DNA, the CDR3 is TGTGCCAGCAGTCCCCGACAGGTGGATAATTCACCCCTCCACTTT. V usage is TRBV12-3 or TRBV12-4 and J usage is TRBJ1-6, with a tentative D call TRBD1 (6 bases). The germline V and J ends were trimmed by 5 bases and 5 bases, with 13 bases remaining between them. The CDR3 covers 15 residues.

The V and J genes are TRBV6-2 or TRBV6-3 and TRBJ1-5; the D gene is possibly TRBD1 (6 bases). CDR3 length: 17 amino acids. Germline V CDR1 and CDR2: MNHEY, SVGEGT. The V gene lost 8 bases and the J gene lost 5 bases, with 25 bases spanning the gap. The CDR3: CASGHLAGGAEYQPQHF. The CDR3 DNA is TGTGCCAGCGGACATTTGGCTGGGGGCGCGGAATATCAGCCCCAGCATTTT.

The chain is built from TRBV20-1 and TRBJ1-5; D ambiguous. The CDR3 consists of 12 residues. Trimming cost V 3 bases and J 2 bases, with 5 bases left between them. The germline V gene has CDR1 DFQATT and CDR2 SNEGSKA (reference sequence). The DNA of the CDR3 is TGCAGTGCTAGTTACGGCAATCAGCCCCAGCATTTT. It yields the protein CSASYGNQPQHF.

The chain combines TRBV5-1 with TRBJ1-2; D possibly corresponds to TRBD1 (5 bases). V was clipped by 5 bases and J by 6 bases, with 14 bases between them. Germline CDR1 is SGHRS and CDR2 is YFSETQ. CDR3 length: 13 residues. The CDR3 bases are TGCGCCAGCAGTCAGGACACCAAGCATGGCTACACCTTC. This encodes CASSQDTKHGYTF.

This chain joins TRBV6-5 and TRBJ2-1; tentative D call: TRBD2 (6 bases). CDR3 length: 12 residues. V was trimmed by 2 bases and J by 14 bases, leaving 13 bases between them. The germline V gene has CDR1 MNHEY and CDR2 SVGAGI. CDR3 amino acids: CASSYAGEDKFF. DNA for the CDR3: TGTGCCAGCAGTTACGCCGGGGAGGATAAGTTCTTC.

As for this clonotype: Sequence at one end of the junction differs from germline and may be a read error. The rearrangement joins TRBV7-2 to TRBJ2-1; tentative D call: TRBD2 (5 bases). Germline assignment: CDR1 SGHTA and CDR2 FQGNSA. The CDR3 is 15 residues long. The CDR3 nucleotides read TGTGCCAGCAGCTTAGATAGGACTCTGTTCAATGGGCAGTTCTTC. Its protein is CASSLDRTLFNGQFF. The whole variable domain, filled in from reference TRBV7-2 and TRBJ2-1, reads GAGVSQSPSNKVTEKGKDVELRCDPISGHTALYWYRQSLGQGLEFLIYFQGNSAPDKSGLPSDRFSAERTGGSVSTLTIQRTQQEDSAVYLCASSLDRTLFNGQFFGPGTRLTVL.

This chain links TRBV9 with TRBJ2-2; TRBD2 matches at 9 bases. The trim removed 0 bases at V and 5 bases at J, leaving 2 bases unmatched. Per germline, CDR1 SGDLS and CDR2 YYNGEE. The CDR3 has 15 residues. CDR3 DNA: TGTGCCAGCAGCGTAGCTAGCGGGATAACCGGGGAGCTGTTTTTT. Its translation: CASSVASGITGELFF.